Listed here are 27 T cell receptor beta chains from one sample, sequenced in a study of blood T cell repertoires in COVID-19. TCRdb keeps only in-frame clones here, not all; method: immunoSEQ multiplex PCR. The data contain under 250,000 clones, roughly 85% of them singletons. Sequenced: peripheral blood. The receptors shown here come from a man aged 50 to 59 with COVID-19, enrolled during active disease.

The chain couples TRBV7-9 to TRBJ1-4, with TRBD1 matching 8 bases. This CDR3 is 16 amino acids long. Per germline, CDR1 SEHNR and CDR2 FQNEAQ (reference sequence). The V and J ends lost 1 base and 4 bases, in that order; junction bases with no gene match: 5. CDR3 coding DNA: TGTGCCAGCAGCTTAGGGACGGGACAGGATAATGAAAAACTGTTTTTT. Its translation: CASSLGTGQDNEKLFF.

CDR3 in DNA: TGTGCCAGCAGTTTTGGTGACAGGGGTAACAATGAGCAGTTCTTC. It specifies CASSFGDRGNNEQFF. The chain recombines TRBV27 with TRBJ2-1; 8 nucleotides align to TRBD1. The germline CDR1 and CDR2 sequences are MNHEY and SMNVEV (reference sequence). The CDR3 sequence is 15 residues long. The ends lost 3 bases at V and 5 bases at J; junction bases unmatched: 6.

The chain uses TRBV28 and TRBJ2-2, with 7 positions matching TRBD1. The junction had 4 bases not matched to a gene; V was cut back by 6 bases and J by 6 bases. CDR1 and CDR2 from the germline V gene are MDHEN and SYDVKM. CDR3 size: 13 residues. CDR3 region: CASRLQGSGELFF. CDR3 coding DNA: TGTGCCAGCAGATTACAGGGGTCCGGGGAGCTGTTTTTT.

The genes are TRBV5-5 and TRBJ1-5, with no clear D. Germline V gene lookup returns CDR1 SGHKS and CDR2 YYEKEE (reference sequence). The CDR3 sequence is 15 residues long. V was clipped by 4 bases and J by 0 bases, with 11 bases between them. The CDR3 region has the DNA TGTGCCAGCAGCCCAACAGCACGTAGCAATCAGCCCCAGCATTTT. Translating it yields CASSPTARSNQPQHF.

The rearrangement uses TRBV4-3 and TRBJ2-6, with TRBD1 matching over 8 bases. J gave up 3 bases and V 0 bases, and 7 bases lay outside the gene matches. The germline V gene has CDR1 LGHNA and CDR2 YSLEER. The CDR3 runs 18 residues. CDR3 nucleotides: TGCGCCAGCAGCCAAGACCCTCAGGGGGCGGATGGGGCCAACGTCCTGACTTTC. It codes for CASSQDPQGADGANVLTF.

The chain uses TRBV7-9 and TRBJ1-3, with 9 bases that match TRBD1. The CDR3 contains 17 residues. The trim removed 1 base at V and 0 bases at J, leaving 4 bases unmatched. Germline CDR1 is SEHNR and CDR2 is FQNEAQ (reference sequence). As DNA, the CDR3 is TGTGCCAGCAGCTTAGAGGTGGGACAGGGCTCTGGAAACACCATATATTTT. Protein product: CASSLEVGQGSGNTIYF.

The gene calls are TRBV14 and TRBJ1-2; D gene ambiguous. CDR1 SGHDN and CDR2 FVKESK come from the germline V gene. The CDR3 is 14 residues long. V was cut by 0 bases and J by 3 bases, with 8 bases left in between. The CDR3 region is CASSQDFSHYGYTF. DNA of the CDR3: TGTGCCAGCAGCCAAGATTTCTCCCACTATGGCTACACCTTC.

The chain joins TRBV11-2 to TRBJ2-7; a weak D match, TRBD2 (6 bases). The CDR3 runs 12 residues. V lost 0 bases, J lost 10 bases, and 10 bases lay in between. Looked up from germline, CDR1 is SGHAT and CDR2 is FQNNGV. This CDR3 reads CASSLDRGSQYF. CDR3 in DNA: TGTGCCAGCAGCTTAGATCGGGGGTCCCAGTACTTC.

Here the CDR3 reads CASSLLGGFSNTEAFF. CDR3 bases: TGTGCCAGCAGCTTACTCGGGGGGTTCTCGAACACTGAAGCTTTCTTT. The rearrangement uses TRBV7-2 and TRBJ1-1; a possible D gene is TRBD1 (5 bases). V lost 2 bases, J lost 1 base, and 14 bases lay in between. The CDR3 length is 16 residues. From germline, CDR1 is SGHTA and CDR2 FQGNSA.

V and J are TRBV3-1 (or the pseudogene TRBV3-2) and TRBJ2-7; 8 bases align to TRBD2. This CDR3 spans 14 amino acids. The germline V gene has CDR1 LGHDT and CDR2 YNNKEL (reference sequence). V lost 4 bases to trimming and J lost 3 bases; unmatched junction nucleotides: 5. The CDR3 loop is CASSLRGGDYEQYF. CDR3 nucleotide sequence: TGTGCCAGCAGCCTTCGGGGGGGGGACTACGAGCAGTACTTC.

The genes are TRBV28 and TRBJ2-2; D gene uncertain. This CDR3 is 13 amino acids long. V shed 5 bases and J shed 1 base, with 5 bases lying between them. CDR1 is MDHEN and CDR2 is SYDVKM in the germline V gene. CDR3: CASSIQNTGELFF. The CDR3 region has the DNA TGTGCCAGCAGTATACAGAACACCGGGGAGCTGTTTTTT.

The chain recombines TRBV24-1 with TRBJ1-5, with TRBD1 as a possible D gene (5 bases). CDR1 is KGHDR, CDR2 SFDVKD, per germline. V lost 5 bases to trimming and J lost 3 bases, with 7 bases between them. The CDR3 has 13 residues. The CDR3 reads CATSAGFNQPQHF. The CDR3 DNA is TGTGCCACCAGTGCAGGGTTCAATCAGCCCCAGCATTTT.

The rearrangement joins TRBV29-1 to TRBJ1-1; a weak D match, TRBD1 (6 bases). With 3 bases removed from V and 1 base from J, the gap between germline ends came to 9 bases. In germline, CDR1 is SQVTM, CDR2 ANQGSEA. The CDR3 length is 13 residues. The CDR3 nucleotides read TGCAGCGTTGACAGGGGCCAGAACACTGAAGCTTTCTTT. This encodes CSVDRGQNTEAFF.

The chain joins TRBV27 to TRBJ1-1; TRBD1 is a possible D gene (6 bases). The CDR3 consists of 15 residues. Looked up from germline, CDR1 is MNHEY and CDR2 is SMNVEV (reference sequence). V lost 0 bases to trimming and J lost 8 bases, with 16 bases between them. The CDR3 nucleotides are TGTGCCAGCAGTTTATCGAGGCAGGGGAATGGAGAAGCTTTCTTT. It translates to CASSLSRQGNGEAFF.

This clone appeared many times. The CDR3 is CASSQDPGQGNSPLHF. CDR3 coding DNA: TGTGCCAGCAGCCAAGATCCCGGACAGGGTAATTCACCCCTCCACTTT. The rearrangement uses TRBV4-2 and TRBJ1-6; 8 bases align to TRBD1. The J segment lost 6 bases and the V segment lost 0 bases, leaving 4 bases of the junction unmatched. Germline values: CDR1 LGHNA, CDR2 YNFKEQ. The CDR3 has 16 amino acids.

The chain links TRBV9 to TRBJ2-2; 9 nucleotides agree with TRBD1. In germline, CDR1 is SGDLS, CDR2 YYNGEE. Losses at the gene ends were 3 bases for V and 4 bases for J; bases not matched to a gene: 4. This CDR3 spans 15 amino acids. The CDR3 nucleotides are TGTGCCAGCAGCGCCCGACAGGGGGTCACCGGGGAGCTGTTTTTT. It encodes CASSARQGVTGELFF.

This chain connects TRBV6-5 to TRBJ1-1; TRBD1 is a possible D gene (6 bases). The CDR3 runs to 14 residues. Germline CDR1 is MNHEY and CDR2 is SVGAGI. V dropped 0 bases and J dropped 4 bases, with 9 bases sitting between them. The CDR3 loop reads CASSYSQGITEAFF. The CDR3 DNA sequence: TGTGCCAGCAGTTACTCCCAGGGGATCACTGAAGCTTTCTTT.

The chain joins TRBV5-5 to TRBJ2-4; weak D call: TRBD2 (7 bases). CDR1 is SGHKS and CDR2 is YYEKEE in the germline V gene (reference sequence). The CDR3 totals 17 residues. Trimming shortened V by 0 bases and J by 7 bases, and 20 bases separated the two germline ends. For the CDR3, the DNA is TGTGCCAGCAGCTTGGCCGGGGGGCTTTCCCTTCCGAACATTCAGTACTTC. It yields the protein CASSLAGGLSLPNIQYF.

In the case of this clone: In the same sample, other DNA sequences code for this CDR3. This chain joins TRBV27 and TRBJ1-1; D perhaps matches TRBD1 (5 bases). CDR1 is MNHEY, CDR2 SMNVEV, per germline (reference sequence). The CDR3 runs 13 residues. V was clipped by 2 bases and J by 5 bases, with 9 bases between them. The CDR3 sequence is CASSLGRGTEAFF. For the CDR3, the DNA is TGTGCCAGCAGTTTAGGGAGGGGAACTGAAGCTTTCTTT.

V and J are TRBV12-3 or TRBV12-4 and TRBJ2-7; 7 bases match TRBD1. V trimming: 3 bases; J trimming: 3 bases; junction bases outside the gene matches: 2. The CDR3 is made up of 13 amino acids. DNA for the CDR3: TGTGCCAGCAGTTTGGGACAGTACTACGAGCAGTACTTC. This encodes CASSLGQYYEQYF.

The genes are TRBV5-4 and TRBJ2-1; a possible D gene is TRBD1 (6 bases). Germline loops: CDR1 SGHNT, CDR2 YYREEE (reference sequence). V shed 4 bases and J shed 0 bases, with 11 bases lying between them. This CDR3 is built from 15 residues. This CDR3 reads CASSEGQPSYNEQFF. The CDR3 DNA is TGTGCCAGCAGCGAGGGACAACCCTCCTACAATGAGCAGTTCTTC.

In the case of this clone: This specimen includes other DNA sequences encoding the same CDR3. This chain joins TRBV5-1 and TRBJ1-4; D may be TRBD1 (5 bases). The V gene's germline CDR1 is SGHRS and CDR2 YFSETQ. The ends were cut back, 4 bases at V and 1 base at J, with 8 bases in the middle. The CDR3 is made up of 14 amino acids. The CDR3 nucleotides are TGCGCCAGCAGCCCAGACAGAACTAATGAAAAACTGTTTTTT. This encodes CASSPDRTNEKLFF.

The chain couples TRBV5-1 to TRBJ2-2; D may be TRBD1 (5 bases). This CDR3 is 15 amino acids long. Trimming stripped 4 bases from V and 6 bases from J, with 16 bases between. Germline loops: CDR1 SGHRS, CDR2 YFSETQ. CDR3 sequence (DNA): TGCGCCAGCAGCCCGATAATGGACACTCCCGGGGAGCTGTTTTTT. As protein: CASSPIMDTPGELFF.

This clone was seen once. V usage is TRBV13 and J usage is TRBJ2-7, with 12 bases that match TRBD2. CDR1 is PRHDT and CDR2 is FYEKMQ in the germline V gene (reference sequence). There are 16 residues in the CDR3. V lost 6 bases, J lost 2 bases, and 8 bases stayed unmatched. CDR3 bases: TGTGCCAGCAGACCCGCGCGGACTAGCGGGGCCTACGAGCAGTACTTC. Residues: CASRPARTSGAYEQYF. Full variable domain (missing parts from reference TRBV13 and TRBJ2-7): AAGVIQSPRHLIKEKRETATLKCYPIPRHDTVYWYQQGPGQDPQFLISFYEKMQSDKGSIPDRFSAQQFSDYHSELNMSSLELGDSALYFCASRPARTSGAYEQYFGPGTRLTVT.

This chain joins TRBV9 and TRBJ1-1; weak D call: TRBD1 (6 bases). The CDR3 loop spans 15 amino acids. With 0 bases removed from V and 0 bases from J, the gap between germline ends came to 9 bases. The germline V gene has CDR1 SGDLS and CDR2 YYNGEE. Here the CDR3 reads CASSVGTGMNTEAFF. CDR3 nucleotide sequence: TGTGCCAGCAGCGTAGGCACAGGGATGAACACTGAAGCTTTCTTT.

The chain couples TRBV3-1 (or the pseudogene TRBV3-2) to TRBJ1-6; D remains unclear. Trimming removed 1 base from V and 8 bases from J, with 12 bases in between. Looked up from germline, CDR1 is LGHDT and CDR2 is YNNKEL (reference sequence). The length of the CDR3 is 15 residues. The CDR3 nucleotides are TGTGCCAGCAGCCAAGTGGTCCTTAGAGATTCACCCCTCCACTTT. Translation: CASSQVVLRDSPLHF.

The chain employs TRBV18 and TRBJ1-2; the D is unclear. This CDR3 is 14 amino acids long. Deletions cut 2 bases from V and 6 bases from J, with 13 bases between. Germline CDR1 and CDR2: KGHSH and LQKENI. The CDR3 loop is CASSPRKVGDGYTF. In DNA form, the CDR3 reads TGTGCCAGCTCACCAAGGAAGGTCGGAGATGGCTACACCTTC.